The rows below give T cell receptor beta chains drawn from one sample of a study of OX40 agonist ivuxolimab in advanced cancers. The data were produced by immunoSEQ multiplex PCR, yet TCRdb's version contains in-frame clones alone and is incomplete. The sample has 70,000 to 95,000 clones; more than 90% are singletons. The source material was CD4+ or CD8+ T cells sorted from blood, sampled in a trial of the OX40 agonist ivuxolimab. Receptors were obtained from an adult with an advanced solid tumor such as melanoma, head and neck, liver or kidney cancer. Each CDR3 is given with its conserved first and last residue. Each record gives: J gene, D gene, V gene, clone size, CDR3 DNA, CDR3 protein. A D gene is named only where the DNA matches it firmly. Size is stated for part of the rows, as once, few or many counts, or as a class when the clone is expanded.

J: TRBJ2-1; D: NA; V: TRBV10-2; size: NA; DNA: TGCGCCAGCCGGAACAATGAGCAGTTCTTC; CDR3: CASRNNEQFF
J: TRBJ2-3; D: TRBD1; V: TRBV6-5; size: NA; DNA: TGTGCCAGCAGGGGACAGGGGACCACAGATACGCAGTATTTT; CDR3: CASRGQGTTDTQYF
J: TRBJ1-4; D: TRBD1; V: TRBV30; size: NA; DNA: TGTGCCTGGAGTGTCCAACGGGACAGGGGTCTCCGTCTGAGTGAAAAACTGTTTTTT; CDR3: CAWSVQRDRGLRLSEKLFF
J: TRBJ2-7; D: TRBD1; V: TRBV28; size: NA; DNA: TGTGCCAGCAGTACACCCCGGGACAGGGGCATCTACGAGCAGTACTTC; CDR3: CASSTPRDRGIYEQYF
J: TRBJ1-4; D: TRBD1; V: TRBV5-6; size: few; DNA: TGTGCCAGCAGGATGACAGGGATGGGGGAAAAACTGTTTTTT; CDR3: CASRMTGMGEKLFF
J: TRBJ2-6; D: TRBD1; V: TRBV2; size: NA; DNA: TGTGCCAGCAGTCAGGACAGGGCTGGGGCCAACGTCCTGACTTTC; CDR3: CASSQDRAGANVLTF
J: TRBJ2-1; D: TRBD2; V: TRBV7-2; size: NA; DNA: TGTGCCAGCAGAGCTACTAGCGGGAGGGGCTACAATGAGCAGTTCTTC; CDR3: CASRATSGRGYNEQFF
J: TRBJ1-2; D: TRBD1; V: TRBV6-6; size: NA; DNA: TGTGCCAGCTACATAGGGGGCAGGGGCTACACCTTC; CDR3: CASYIGGRGYTF
J: TRBJ2-7; D: TRBD2; V: TRBV14; size: NA; DNA: TGTGCCAGCAGCCAAGACGTCCCAGGACTAGCGGGAAAGACCTACGAGCAGTACTTC; CDR3: CASSQDVPGLAGKTYEQYF
J: TRBJ1-1; D: NA; V: TRBV2; size: once; DNA: TGTGCCAGCAGTGAAGCGCTTTGGGGCACTGAAGCTTTCTTT; CDR3: CASSEALWGTEAFF
J: TRBJ1-4; D: NA; V: TRBV6-6; size: NA; DNA: TGTGCCAGCAGTACGGGGGGGGCTAATGAAAAACTGTTTTTT; CDR3: CASSTGGANEKLFF
J: TRBJ2-7; D: NA; V: TRBV4-2; size: NA; DNA: TGTGCCAGCAGCCAAAACAAAAACTCCCCCTGGTACGAGCAGTACTTC; CDR3: CASSQNKNSPWYEQYF
J: TRBJ1-6; D: NA; V: TRBV5-8; size: NA; DNA: TGTGCCAGCAGCCTCGACAGGCTCTCCTATAATTCACCCCTCCACTTT; CDR3: CASSLDRLSYNSPLHF
J: TRBJ2-6; D: NA; V: TRBV6-6; size: NA; DNA: TGTGCCAGCAGTTACGCGACCTCCAATGGGGCCAACGTCCTGACTTTC; CDR3: CASSYATSNGANVLTF
J: TRBJ2-5; D: NA; V: TRBV5-1; size: NA; DNA: TGCGCCAGCAGCTTGGAAGCCCCTGCCCGGGAGACCCAGTACTTC; CDR3: CASSLEAPARETQYF
J: TRBJ2-3; D: TRBD2; V: TRBV7-2; size: NA; DNA: TGTGCCAGCAGCTTAGGAATCGGACTAGCGGGAATAAAGCAGTATTTT; CDR3: CASSLGIGLAGIKQYF
J: TRBJ2-3; D: TRBD1; V: TRBV11-1; size: NA; DNA: TGTGCCAGCAGCTCAGGACAGGGGGCTGATACGCAGTATTTT; CDR3: CASSSGQGADTQYF
J: TRBJ1-5; D: NA; V: TRBV28; size: NA; DNA: TGTGCCAGCAGTTTATCACAAACGAGTTTCAATCAGCCCCAGCATTTT; CDR3: CASSLSQTSFNQPQHF
J: TRBJ2-7; D: NA; V: TRBV9; size: NA; DNA: TGTGCCAGCAGCGTAGGGCCGGAACAGGGCCTCAACGAGCAGTACTTC; CDR3: CASSVGPEQGLNEQYF
J: TRBJ2-1; D: TRBD2; V: TRBV5-1; size: NA; DNA: TGCGCCAGCAGGCCGGGACTAGCGGTAACGAGCTCCTACAATGAGCAGTTCTTC; CDR3: CASRPGLAVTSSYNEQFF
J: TRBJ2-1; D: TRBD1; V: TRBV9; size: NA; DNA: TGTGCCAGCAGCGTCGAGCTCAGGGGGACGGATGGGAAGTTCTTC; CDR3: CASSVELRGTDGKFF
J: TRBJ1-5; D: NA; V: TRBV7-2; size: few; DNA: TGTGCCAGCAGCTTAAAGGGGGGCAATCAGCCCCAGCATTTT; CDR3: CASSLKGGNQPQHF
J: TRBJ1-6; D: NA; V: TRBV5-1; size: NA; DNA: TGCGCCAGCAGCTTGATACCGCCCGAGGATTCACCCCTCCACTTT; CDR3: CASSLIPPEDSPLHF
J: TRBJ2-7; D: NA; V: TRBV6-5; size: NA; DNA: TGTGCCAGCAGTTACAACAAGCGGGCGCCCAACTACGAGCAGTACTTC; CDR3: CASSYNKRAPNYEQYF
J: TRBJ2-6; D: NA; V: TRBV5-1; size: NA; DNA: TGCGCCAGCAGCTTGGTTGTGGCGGGTTCTTCTGGGGCCAACGTCCTGACTTTC; CDR3: CASSLVVAGSSGANVLTF
J: TRBJ2-3; D: NA; V: TRBV11-2; size: NA; DNA: TGTGCCAGCAGCTTAGATATGGGGGATACGCAGTATTTT; CDR3: CASSLDMGDTQYF
J: TRBJ2-7; D: NA; V: TRBV4-3; size: NA; DNA: TGCGCCAGCAGCCAAGTCCTTCGGGGTGCGGCCTACGAGCAGTACTTC; CDR3: CASSQVLRGAAYEQYF